The T cell receptor (beta chain) under discussion was sequenced for a study of neoadjuvant anti-PD-1 for oral cavity cancer. Overall study context: Patients mostly received three to four biweekly nivolumab doses at 3 mg/kg before surgery. Study-wide results and caveats: PBMC Gini-index clonality exceeded responders' in non-responders post-nivolumab.

In the case of this clone: Its antigen remains unidentified.

Stage II-IVA oral cavity squamous cell carcinoma was new and untreated by systemic or radiation therapy. Repertoires were generated with immunoSEQ multiplex PCR, while TCRdb's copy carries only in-frame clones and drops some. The sample holds about 61,000 clones, 79% seen once. CDR1 is SGHRS, CDR2 YFSETQ, per germline. The CDR3 has 15 amino acids. V shed 4 bases and J 3 bases; nucleotides not matched to a gene: 9. Sequences were derived from PBMCs, sampled before nivolumab (anti-PD-1) treatment. This receptor was identified in a person between 40 and 80 years old with oral cavity squamous cell carcinoma. V usage is TRBV5-1 and J usage is TRBJ1-2, with 7 positions matching TRBD1. This CDR3 reads CASSPSGQEHYGYTF. CDR3 bases: TGCGCCAGCAGCCCTTCCGGACAGGAGCACTATGGCTACACCTTC.